This TCR beta chain was documented in a study of T cell changes during pregnancy in multiple sclerosis. This table comes from immunoSEQ multiplex PCR, and its TCRdb copy is limited to in-frame clones, with some not included. Found here are just under 45,000 clones, roughly 90% of them singletons; the top ten hold approximately 0.73%. This CDR3 comprises 14 residues. The ends were cut back, 4 bases at V and 4 bases at J, with 12 bases in the middle. The germline gives CDR1 SGHRS, CDR2 YFSETQ. This receptor was taken from a female donor with multiple sclerosis, enrolled in a pregnancy study. The specimen was CD4+ T cells from peripheral blood mononuclear cells, collected in the first trimester of pregnancy. The rearrangement uses TRBV5-1 and TRBJ1-3; unclear D gene. CDR3 bases: TGCGCCAGCAGCCTTTACAGCACCGGAAACACCATATATTTT. Residues: CASSLYSTGNTIYF. The full variable domain, its missing parts supplied by reference TRBV5-1 and TRBJ1-3, is KAGVTQTPRYLIKTRGQQVTLSCSPISGHRSVSWYQQTPGQGLQFLFEYFSETQRNKGNFPGRFSGRQFSNSRSEMNVSTLELGDSALYLCASSLYSTGNTIYFGEGSWLTVV.